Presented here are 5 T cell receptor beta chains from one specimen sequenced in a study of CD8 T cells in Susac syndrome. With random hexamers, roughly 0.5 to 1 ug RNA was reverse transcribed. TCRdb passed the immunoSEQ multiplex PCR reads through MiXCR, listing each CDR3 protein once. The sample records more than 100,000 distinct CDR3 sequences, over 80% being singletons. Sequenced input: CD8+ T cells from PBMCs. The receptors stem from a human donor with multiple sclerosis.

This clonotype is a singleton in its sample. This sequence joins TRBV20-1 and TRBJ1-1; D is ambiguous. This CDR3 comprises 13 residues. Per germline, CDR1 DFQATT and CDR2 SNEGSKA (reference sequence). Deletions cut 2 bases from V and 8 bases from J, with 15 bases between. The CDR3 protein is CSARFELPKEAFF. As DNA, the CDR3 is TGCAGTGCTAGATTCGAGCTTCCAAAAGAAGCTTTCTTT.

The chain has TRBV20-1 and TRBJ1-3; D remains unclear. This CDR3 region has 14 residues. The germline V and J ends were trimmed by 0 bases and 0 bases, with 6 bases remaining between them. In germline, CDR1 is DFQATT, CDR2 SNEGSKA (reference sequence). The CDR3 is CSARDEVSGNTIYF. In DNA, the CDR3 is TGCAGTGCTAGAGATGAGGTCTCTGGAAACACCATATATTTT.

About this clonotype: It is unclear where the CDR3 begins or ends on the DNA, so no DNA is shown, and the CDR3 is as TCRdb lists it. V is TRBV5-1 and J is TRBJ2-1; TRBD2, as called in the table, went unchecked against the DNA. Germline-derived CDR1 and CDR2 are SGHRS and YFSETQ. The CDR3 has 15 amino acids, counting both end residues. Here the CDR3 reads CASSFGAGAGEVKFF.

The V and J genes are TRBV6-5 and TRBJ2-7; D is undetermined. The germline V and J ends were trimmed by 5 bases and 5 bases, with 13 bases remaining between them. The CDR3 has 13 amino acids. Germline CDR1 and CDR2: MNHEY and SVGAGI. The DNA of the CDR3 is TGTGCCAGCAGTCCCTCGGCCAGGAACGAGCAGTACTTC. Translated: CASSPSARNEQYF.

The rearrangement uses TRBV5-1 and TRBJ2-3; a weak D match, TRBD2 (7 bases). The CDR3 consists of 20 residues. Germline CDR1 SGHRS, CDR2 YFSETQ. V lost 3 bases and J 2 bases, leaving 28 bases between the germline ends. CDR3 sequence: CASSSKGGLIMGSSTDTQYF. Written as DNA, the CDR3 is TGCGCCAGCAGCTCCAAGGGGGGGCTAATAATGGGGTCCTCCACAGATACGCAGTATTTT.